This section outlines one T cell receptor beta chain sequence together with its context. The data were obtained in a study of T cell responses to AZD1222 COVID-19 vaccine. The germline V and J ends were trimmed by 7 bases and 2 bases, with 6 bases remaining between them. Germline loops: CDR1 LNHDA, CDR2 SQIVND (reference sequence). This CDR3 has 12 amino acids. Sequenced by immunoSEQ multiplex PCR; TCRdb stores in-frame clones only, minus some. The sample includes approximately 140,000 clones, 80% to 95% seen only once; the top ten take 3% to 3.5%. Specimen: peripheral blood, collected 28 days after the second AZD1222 dose. The rearrangement joins TRBV19 to TRBJ2-1; D is undetermined. The clonotype originates from an adult who received the AZD1222 COVID-19 vaccine. The CDR3 loop is CASIFTYNEQFF. In DNA form, the CDR3 reads TGTGCCAGTATCTTCACCTACAATGAGCAGTTCTTC.